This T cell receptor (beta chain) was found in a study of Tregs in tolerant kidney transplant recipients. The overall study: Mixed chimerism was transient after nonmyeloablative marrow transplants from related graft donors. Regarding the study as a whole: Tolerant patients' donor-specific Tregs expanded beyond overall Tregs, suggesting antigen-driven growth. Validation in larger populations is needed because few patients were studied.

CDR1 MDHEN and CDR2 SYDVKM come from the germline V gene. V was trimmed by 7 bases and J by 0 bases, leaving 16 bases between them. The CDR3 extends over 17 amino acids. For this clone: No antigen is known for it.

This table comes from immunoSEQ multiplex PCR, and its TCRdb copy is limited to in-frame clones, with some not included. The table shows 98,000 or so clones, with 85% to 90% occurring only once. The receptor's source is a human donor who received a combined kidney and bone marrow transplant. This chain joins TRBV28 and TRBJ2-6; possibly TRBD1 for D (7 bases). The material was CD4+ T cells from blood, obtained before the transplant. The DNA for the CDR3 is TGTGCCAGCATTAGTCAGGGGGGCTCCTCTGGGGCCAACGTCCTGACTTTC. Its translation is CASISQGGSSGANVLTF.